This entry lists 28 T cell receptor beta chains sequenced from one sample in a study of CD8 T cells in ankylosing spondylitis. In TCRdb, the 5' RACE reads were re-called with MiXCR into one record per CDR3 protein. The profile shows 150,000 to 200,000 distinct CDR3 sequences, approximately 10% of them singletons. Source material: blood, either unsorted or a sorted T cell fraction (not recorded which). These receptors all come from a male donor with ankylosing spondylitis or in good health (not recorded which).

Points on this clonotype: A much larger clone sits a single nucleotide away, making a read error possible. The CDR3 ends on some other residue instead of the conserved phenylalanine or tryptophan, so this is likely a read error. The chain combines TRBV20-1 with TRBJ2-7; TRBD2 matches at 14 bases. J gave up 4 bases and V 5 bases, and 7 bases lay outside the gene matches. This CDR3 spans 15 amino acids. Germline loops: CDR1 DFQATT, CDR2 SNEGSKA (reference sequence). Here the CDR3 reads CSAFSGTSGSYEQYL. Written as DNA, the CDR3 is TGCAGTGCTTTCTCCGGGACTAGCGGGAGTTACGAGCAGTACCTC.

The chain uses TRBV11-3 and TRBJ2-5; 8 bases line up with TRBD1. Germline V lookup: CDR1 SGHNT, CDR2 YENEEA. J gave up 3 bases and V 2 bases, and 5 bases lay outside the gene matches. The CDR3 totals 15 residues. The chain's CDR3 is CASSLYGTGEETQYF. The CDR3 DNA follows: TGTGCCAGCAGCTTATACGGGACAGGAGAAGAGACCCAGTACTTC.

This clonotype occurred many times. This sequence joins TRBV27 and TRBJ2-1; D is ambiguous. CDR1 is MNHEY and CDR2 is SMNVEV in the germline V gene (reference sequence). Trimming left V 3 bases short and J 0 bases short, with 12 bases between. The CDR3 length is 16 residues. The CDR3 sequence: CASSLDLLSSYNEQFF. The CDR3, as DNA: TGTGCCAGCAGTTTGGACCTGCTTAGCTCCTACAATGAGCAGTTCTTC.

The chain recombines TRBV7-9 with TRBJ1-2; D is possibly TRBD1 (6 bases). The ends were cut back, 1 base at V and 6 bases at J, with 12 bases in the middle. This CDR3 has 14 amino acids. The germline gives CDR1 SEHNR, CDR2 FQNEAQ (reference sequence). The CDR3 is CASSLEGGSNGYTF. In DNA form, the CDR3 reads TGTGCCAGCAGCTTAGAGGGGGGCAGTAATGGCTACACCTTC.

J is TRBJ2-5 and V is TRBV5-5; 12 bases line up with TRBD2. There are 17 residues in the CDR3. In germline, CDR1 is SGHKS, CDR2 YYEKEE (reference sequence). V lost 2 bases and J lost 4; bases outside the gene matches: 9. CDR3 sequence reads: CASSFRSSGRVSETQYF. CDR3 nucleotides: TGTGCCAGCAGCTTTCGCTCTAGCGGGAGGGTCTCAGAGACCCAGTACTTC.

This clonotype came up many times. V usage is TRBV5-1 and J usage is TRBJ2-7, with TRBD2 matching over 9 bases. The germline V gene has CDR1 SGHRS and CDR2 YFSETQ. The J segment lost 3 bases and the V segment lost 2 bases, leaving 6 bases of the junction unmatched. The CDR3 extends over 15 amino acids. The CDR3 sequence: CASSLTSGSYYEQYF. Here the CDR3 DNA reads TGCGCCAGCAGCTTAACTAGCGGGTCTTACTACGAGCAGTACTTC.

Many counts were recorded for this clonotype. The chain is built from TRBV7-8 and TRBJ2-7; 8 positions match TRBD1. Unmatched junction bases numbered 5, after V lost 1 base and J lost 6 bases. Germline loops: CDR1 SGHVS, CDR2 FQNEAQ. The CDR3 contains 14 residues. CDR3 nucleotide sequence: TGTGCCAGCAGCTTAGTAGGACAGGGACCCGAGCAGTACTTC. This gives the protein CASSLVGQGPEQYF.

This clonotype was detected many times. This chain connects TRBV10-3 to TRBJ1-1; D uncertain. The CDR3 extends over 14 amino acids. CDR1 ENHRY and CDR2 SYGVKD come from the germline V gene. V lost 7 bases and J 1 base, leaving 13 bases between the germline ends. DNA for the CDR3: TGTGCCATCAAAGACGCAGCGGCGAACACTGAAGCTTTCTTT. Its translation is CAIKDAAANTEAFF.

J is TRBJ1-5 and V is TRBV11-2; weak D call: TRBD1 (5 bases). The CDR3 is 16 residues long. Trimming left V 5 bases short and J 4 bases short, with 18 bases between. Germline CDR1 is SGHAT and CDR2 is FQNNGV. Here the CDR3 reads CASSPSGTNRNQPQHF. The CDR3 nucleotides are TGTGCCAGCAGCCCAAGCGGGACCAACCGAAATCAGCCCCAGCATTTT.

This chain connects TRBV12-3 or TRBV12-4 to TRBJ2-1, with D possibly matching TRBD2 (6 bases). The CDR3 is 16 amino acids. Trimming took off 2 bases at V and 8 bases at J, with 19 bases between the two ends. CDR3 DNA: TGTGCCAGCAGTTTACTGCGGGAAGGGTTAATCTATGAGCAGTTCTTC. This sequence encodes CASSLLREGLIYEQFF.

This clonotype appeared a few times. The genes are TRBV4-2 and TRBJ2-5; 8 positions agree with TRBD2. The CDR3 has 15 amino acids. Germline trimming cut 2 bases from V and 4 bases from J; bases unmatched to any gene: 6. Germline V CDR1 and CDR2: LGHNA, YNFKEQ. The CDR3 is CASSQSTSGPETQYF. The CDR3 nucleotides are TGTGCCAGCAGCCAATCTACTAGCGGTCCAGAGACCCAGTACTTC.

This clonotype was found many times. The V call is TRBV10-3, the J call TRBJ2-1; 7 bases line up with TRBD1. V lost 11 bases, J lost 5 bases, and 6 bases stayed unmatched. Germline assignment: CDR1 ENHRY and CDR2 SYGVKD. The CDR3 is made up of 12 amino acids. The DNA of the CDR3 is TGTGCCGCACAGGGGAAGCACAATGAGCAGTTCTTC. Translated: CAAQGKHNEQFF.

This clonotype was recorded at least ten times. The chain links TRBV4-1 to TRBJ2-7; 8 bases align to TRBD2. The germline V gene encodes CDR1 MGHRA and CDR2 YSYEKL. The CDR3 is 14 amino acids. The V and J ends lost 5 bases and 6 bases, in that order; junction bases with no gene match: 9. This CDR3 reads CASSISGEIGEQYF. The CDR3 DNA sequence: TGCGCCAGCAGCATTAGCGGGGAAATAGGCGAGCAGTACTTC.

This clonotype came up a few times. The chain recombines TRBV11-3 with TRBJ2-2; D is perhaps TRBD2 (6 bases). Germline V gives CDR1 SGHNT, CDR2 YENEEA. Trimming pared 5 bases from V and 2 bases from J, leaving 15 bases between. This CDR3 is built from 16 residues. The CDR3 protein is CASSRSRDLNTGELFF. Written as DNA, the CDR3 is TGTGCCAGCAGCCGAAGCCGGGACTTAAACACCGGGGAGCTGTTTTTT.

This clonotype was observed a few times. Written as DNA, the CDR3 is TGCAGTGTCCGAGGGCGGGAGGAGGAAAAACTGTTTTTT. Translating it yields CSVRGREEEKLFF. The chain links TRBV20-1 to TRBJ1-4; D remains unclear. Looked up from germline, CDR1 is DFQATT and CDR2 is SNEGSKA (reference sequence). The CDR3 totals 13 residues. V was cut by 7 bases and J by 8 bases, with 17 bases left in between.

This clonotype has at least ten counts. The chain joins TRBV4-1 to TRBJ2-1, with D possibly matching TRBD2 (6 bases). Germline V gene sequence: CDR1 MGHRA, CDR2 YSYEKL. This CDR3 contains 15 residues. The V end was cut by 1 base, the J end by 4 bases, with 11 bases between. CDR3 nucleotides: TGCGCCAGCAGCCAAGTAGCGGAGAATTACAATGAGCAGTTCTTC. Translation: CASSQVAENYNEQFF.

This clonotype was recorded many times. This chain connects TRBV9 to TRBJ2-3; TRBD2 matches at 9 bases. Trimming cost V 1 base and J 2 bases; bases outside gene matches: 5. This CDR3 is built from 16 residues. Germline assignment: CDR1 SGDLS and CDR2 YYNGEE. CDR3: CASSVRGGGVTDTQYF. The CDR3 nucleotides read TGTGCCAGCAGCGTAAGGGGCGGGGGGGTCACAGATACGCAGTATTTT.

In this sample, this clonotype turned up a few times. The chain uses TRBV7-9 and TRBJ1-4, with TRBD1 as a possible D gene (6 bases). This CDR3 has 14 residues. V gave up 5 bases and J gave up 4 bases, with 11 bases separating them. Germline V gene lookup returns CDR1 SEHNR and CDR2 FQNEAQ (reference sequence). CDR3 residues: CASSVDSYNEKLFF. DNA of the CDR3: TGTGCCAGCAGCGTGGACAGCTATAATGAAAAACTGTTTTTT.

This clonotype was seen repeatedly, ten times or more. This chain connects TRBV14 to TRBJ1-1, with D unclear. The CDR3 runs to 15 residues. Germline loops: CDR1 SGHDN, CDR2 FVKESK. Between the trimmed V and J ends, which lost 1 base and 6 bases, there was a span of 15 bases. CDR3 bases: TGTGCCAGCAGCCAAGGACGTTATGCGGCCTCTGAAGCTTTCTTT. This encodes CASSQGRYAASEAFF.

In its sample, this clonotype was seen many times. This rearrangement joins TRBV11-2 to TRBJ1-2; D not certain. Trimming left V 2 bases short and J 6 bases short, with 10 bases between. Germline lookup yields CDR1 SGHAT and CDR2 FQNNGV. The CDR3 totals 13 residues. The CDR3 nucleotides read TGTGCCAGCAGCTTAATATTGGGAGATGGCTACACCTTC. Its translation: CASSLILGDGYTF. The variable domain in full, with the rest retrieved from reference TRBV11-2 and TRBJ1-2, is EAGVAQSPRYKIIEKRQSVAFWCNPISGHATLYWYQQILGQGPKLLIQFQNNGVVDDSQLPKDRFSAERLKGVDSTLKIQPAKLEDSAVYLCASSLILGDGYTFGSGTRLTVV.

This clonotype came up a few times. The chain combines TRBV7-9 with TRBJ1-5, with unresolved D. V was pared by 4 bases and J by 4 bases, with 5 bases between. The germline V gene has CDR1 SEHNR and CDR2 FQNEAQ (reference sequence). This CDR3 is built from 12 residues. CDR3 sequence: CASSSPNQPQHF. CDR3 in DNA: TGTGCCAGCAGCTCTCCGAATCAGCCCCAGCATTTT.

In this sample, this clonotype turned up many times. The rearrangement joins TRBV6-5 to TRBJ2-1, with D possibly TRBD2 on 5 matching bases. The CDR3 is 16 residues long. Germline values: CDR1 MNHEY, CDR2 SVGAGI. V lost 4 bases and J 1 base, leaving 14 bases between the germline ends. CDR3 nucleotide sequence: TGTGCCAGCAGTTCTCAACTAGTAACTTCCTACAATGAGCAGTTCTTC. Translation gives CASSSQLVTSYNEQFF.

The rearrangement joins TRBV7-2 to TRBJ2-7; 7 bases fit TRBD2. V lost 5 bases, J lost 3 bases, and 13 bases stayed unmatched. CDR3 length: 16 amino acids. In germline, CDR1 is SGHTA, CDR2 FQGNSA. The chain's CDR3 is CASSPFGAGANYEQYF. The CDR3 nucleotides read TGTGCCAGCAGCCCGTTTGGGGCGGGAGCTAACTACGAGCAGTACTTC.

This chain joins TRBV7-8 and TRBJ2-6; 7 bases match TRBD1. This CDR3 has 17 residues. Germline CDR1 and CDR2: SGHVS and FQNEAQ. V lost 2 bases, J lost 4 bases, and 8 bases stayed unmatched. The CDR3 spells CASSLSSTGEGANVLTF. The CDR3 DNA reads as TGTGCCAGCAGCTTATCCTCTACAGGGGAGGGGGCCAACGTCCTGACTTTC.

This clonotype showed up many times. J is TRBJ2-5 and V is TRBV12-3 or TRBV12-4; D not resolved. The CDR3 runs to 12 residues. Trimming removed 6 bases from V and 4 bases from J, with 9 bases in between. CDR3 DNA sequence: TGTGCCAGCAGCCCTAACGGAGAGACCCAGTACTTC. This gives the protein CASSPNGETQYF.

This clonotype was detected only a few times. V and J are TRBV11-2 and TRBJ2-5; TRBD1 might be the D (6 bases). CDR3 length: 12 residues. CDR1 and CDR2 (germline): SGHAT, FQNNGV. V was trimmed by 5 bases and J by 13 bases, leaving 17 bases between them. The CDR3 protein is CASSNTGPPGYF. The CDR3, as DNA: TGTGCCAGCAGCAACACAGGGCCACCAGGGTACTTC.

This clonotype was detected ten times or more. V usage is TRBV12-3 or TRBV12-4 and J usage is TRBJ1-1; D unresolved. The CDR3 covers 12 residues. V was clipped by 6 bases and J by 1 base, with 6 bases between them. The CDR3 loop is CASRRTNTEAFF. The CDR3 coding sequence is TGTGCCAGCAGACGAACGAACACTGAAGCTTTCTTT.

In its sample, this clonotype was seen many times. Here the CDR3 DNA reads TGCAGTGCTCCTAGCGGACCAAGCACAGATACGCAGTATTTT. This encodes CSAPSGPSTDTQYF. The gene calls are TRBV20-1 and TRBJ2-3; TRBD2 aligns across 7 bases. The germline CDR1 and CDR2 sequences are DFQATT and SNEGSKA (reference sequence). The V and J ends lost 5 bases and 0 bases, in that order; junction bases with no gene match: 5. There are 14 residues in the CDR3.